This T cell receptor (beta chain) was sequenced in a study of blood T cells in healthy people across ages. Points from the study as a whole: Across the age range, TCR beta diversity per million T cells fell in a roughly linear way.

There are 16 residues in the CDR3. The V gene's germline CDR1 is SGHDT and CDR2 YYEEEE. Concerning this clonotype itself: Its cognate antigen is unknown.

The authors ran a second PCR of about 6 to 12 cycles using a sample-barcoded 5' primer and a J-beta primer mix. The template-switch adaptor was a 5' adaptor with 12 random nucleotides. It tagged each cDNA molecule. Each sample yielded at least 2.5 million CDR3-containing paired-end reads. MiXCR was run by TCRdb on the 5' RACE reads, yielding one entry per CDR3 protein. The table shows some 1,800,000 distinct CDR3 sequences, with approximately 40% occurring only once. V and J are TRBV5-6 and TRBJ2-7; TRBD2 matches at 11 bases. The DNA end favors TRBJ2-5, so the J call may be wrong. This receptor was identified in a human donor in good health. The sample taken for sequencing was blood. The CDR3 DNA reads as TGTGCCAGCAGCCAGACTAGCGGGGATCTCGGGAAGACCCAGTACTTC. It codes for CASSQTSGDLGKTQYF.